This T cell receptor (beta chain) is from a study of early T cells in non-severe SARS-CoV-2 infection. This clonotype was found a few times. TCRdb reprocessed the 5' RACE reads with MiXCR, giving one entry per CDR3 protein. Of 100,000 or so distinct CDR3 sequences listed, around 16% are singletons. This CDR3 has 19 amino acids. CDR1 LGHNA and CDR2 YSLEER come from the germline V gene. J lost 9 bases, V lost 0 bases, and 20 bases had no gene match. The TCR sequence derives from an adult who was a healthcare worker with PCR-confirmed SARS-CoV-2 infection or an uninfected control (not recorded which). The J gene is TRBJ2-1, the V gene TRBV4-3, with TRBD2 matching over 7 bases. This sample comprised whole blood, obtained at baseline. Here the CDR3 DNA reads TGCGCCAGCAGCCAAGAAGATGCCCTCAGCGGGATGGGTTATAGTGAGCAGTTCTTC. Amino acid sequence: CASSQEDALSGMGYSEQFF.